This T cell receptor (beta chain) was profiled in a study of high-grade serous ovarian cancer treatment subgroups. About the study: Each sample yielded on average roughly 7,500 unique TCR beta rearrangements from some 15,000 reads.

Tumor samples were taken before definitive surgery or chemotherapy. Profiling relied on immunoSEQ multiplex PCR, and the TCRdb table lists in-frame clones only, not all of them. Seen here are about 16,000 clones, roughly 67% observed once, and the top ten hold 4.5%. The sequence was collected from a human donor with high-grade serous ovarian cancer. Sequences were obtained from tumor tissue.

In nucleotides, the CDR3 is TGTGCCAGTAGTCCTCACCCATTACTAGCGGGGGTACCCTACAATGAGCAGTTCTTC. It translates to CASSPHPLLAGVPYNEQFF. V is TRBV19 and J is TRBJ2-1; 11 nucleotides agree with TRBD2. Germline V gene data show CDR1 as LNHDA and CDR2 as SQIVND (reference sequence). Germline trimming cut 5 bases from V and 2 bases from J; bases unmatched to any gene: 14. The CDR3 consists of 19 residues.